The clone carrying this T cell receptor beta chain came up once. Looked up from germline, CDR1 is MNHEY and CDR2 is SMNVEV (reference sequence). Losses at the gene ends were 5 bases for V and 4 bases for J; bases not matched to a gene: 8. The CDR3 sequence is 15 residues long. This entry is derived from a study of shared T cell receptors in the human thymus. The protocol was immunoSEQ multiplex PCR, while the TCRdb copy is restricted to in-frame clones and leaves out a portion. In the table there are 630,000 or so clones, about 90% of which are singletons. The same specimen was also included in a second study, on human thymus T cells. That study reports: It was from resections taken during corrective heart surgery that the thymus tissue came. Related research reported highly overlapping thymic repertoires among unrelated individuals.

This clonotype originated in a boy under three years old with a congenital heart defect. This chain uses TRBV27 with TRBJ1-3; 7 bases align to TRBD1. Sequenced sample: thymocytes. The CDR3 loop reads CASSALTGQGNTIYF. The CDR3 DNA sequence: TGTGCCAGCAGTGCCTTGACAGGGCAAGGAAACACCATATATTTT.